This TCR beta chain was recorded in a study of T-cell reconstitution after alpha-beta-depleted transplantation in children. This CDR3 region has 13 residues. V was shortened by 1 base and J by 1 base, with 4 bases between the two germline ends. Looked up from germline, CDR1 is SEHNR and CDR2 is FQNEAQ (reference sequence). This clonotype turned up a few times. Preparing the TCRbeta library involved the use of unique molecular identifiers. TCRdb fed the PCR reads into MiXCR, producing one record per CDR3 protein. Among about 400,000 distinct CDR3 sequences listed, 20% were seen once. The sample in question was PBMCs from the stem cell graft donor, obtained from the stem cell graft. The chain couples TRBV7-9 to TRBJ1-1; D gene uncertain. The TCR originated in a human donor who donated a stem cell graft to a child with acute myeloid leukemia. The CDR3 nucleotides read TGTGCCAGCAGCTTAGAGCAGAACACTGAAGCTTTCTTT. Protein sequence: CASSLEQNTEAFF. Complete variable domain (other parts from reference TRBV7-9 and TRBJ1-1): DTGVSQNPRHKITKRGQNVTFRCDPISEHNRLYWYRQTLGQGPEFLTYFQNEAQLEKSRLLSDRFSAERPKGSFSTLEIQRTEQGDSAMYLCASSLEQNTEAFFGQGTRLTVV.